The 26 T cell receptor beta chains given below trace back to one sample, sequenced in a study of blood T cells in healthy people across ages. The use of a sample-barcoded 5' primer and a J-beta primer mix characterized a second PCR of 7 to 11 cycles. One entry per CDR3 protein, called by TCRdb with MiXCR from the 5' RACE reads. Among approximately 800,000 distinct CDR3 sequences listed, about 46% were seen once. The material sequenced was blood. These receptors were collected from a man older than 75 in good health.

In this sample, this clonotype turned up a few times. This sequence joins TRBV28 and TRBJ2-7; 8 positions match TRBD1. Trimming at V came to 6 bases and at J to 0 bases, leaving 7 bases not matched to a gene. Germline CDR1 and CDR2: MDHEN and SYDVKM. The CDR3 covers 15 residues. CDR3 DNA sequence: TGTGCCAGCAGGAGGGACAGGCAGAGCTCCTACGAGCAGTACTTC. It is translated as CASRRDRQSSYEQYF.

This sequence joins TRBV4-1 and TRBJ2-3, with 7 bases fitting TRBD2. Germline V gives CDR1 MGHRA, CDR2 YSYEKL. The CDR3 consists of 15 residues. The V gene end was trimmed by 0 bases and the J gene end by 4 bases; junction bases not matched to a gene: 4. The CDR3, as DNA: TGCGCCAGCAGCCAAGACGGACTAGATCCAGATACGCAGTATTTT. Amino acid sequence: CASSQDGLDPDTQYF.

This rearrangement joins TRBV6-2 or TRBV6-3 to TRBJ2-5; weak D call: TRBD1 (7 bases). Germline V CDR1 and CDR2: MNHEY, SVGEGT. This CDR3 has 17 residues. V shed 0 bases and J shed 5 bases, with 19 bases lying between them. The CDR3 DNA sequence: TGTGCCAGCAGTTACTCGTTCTCGGCAGGGGGACTGGAGACCCAGTACTTC. Amino acids: CASSYSFSAGGLETQYF.

The CDR3 region has the DNA TGCAGTGCTAGCGTACCGGGACGGTCAATCTCTGGGGCCAACGTCCTGACTTTC. Encoded protein: CSASVPGRSISGANVLTF. The chain joins TRBV20-1 to TRBJ2-6; D may be TRBD1 or TRBD2 (5 bases each). This CDR3 is 18 amino acids long. CDR1 and CDR2 from the germline V gene are DFQATT and SNEGSKA (reference sequence). The ends were cut back, 3 bases at V and 0 bases at J, with 18 bases in the middle.

A note on this clonotype: This could be a read error, since a much larger clone is one nucleotide away. The chain links TRBV20-1 to TRBJ2-7; 8 bases agree with TRBD2. Germline values: CDR1 DFQATT, CDR2 SNEGSKA (reference sequence). The CDR3 is 15 residues long. V lost 3 bases, J lost 7 bases, and 14 bases stayed unmatched. The CDR3 region is CSASLAGKNYNEQYF. CDR3 in DNA: TGCAGTGCTAGTTTAGCGGGGAAGAACTACAATGAGCAGTACTTC.

The J gene is TRBJ2-5, the V gene TRBV20-1; a possible D gene is TRBD2 (6 bases). The tail of the sequence fits TRBJ2-7 better, so the J call may be wrong. This CDR3 has 12 residues. Germline CDR1 and CDR2: DFQATT and SNEGSKA (reference sequence). In DNA form, the CDR3 reads TGCAGTGCCCCGGGGGATACCTACGAGCAGTACTTC. Amino acid sequence: CSAPGDTYEQYF.

The chain links TRBV20-1 to TRBJ2-1; D tentatively reads TRBD1 or TRBD2 (5 bases each). From germline, CDR1 is DFQATT and CDR2 SNEGSKA (reference sequence). The CDR3 spans 16 residues. V was cut by 6 bases and J by 0 bases, with 18 bases left in between. As DNA, the CDR3 is TGCAGTGCAACAGCTACCGGGACGTCCTCCTACAATGAGCAGTTCTTC. This translates into CSATATGTSSYNEQFF.

This chain joins TRBV7-9 and TRBJ2-3; D is uncertain. Germline V CDR1 and CDR2: SEHNR, FQNEAQ (reference sequence). The CDR3 runs to 14 residues. Trimming left V 10 bases short and J 0 bases short, with 14 bases between. In DNA form, the CDR3 reads TGTGCCACCCCGGAAGGGCCTAGCACAGATACGCAGTATTTT. Translating gives CATPEGPSTDTQYF.

Turning to this clonotype: Since a much larger clone is just one base distant, this may be a read error. The J gene is TRBJ2-5, the V gene TRBV7-2; 7 bases align to TRBD1. CDR1 is SGHTA and CDR2 is FQGNSA in the germline V gene. The CDR3 runs 16 residues. CDR3 residues: CASSLVSTGAQGTQYF. As DNA, the CDR3 is TGTGCCAGCAGCTTAGTTTCTACAGGGGCACAAGGGACCCAGTACTTC. Complete variable domain (other parts from reference TRBV7-2 and TRBJ2-5): GAGVSQSPSNKVTEKGKDVELRCDPISGHTALYWYRQSLGQGLEFLIYFQGNSAPDKSGLPSDRFSAERTGGSVSTLTIQRTQQEDSAVYLCASSLVSTGAQGTQYFGPGTRLLVL.

Only a few counts were recorded for this clonotype. The CDR3 DNA follows: TGCAGTGCTGGAAAGGGGGGGGGTAATGAAAAACTGTTTTTT. Encoded protein: CSAGKGGGNEKLFF. This chain connects TRBV20-1 to TRBJ1-4; D possibly corresponds to TRBD1 (6 bases). The V and J ends lost 5 bases and 4 bases respectively, with 14 bases between them. Germline assignment: CDR1 DFQATT and CDR2 SNEGSKA (reference sequence). This CDR3 spans 14 amino acids.

This clonotype was counted between two and nine times. The genes are TRBV5-4 and TRBJ2-7; 7 bases line up with TRBD2. From germline, CDR1 is SGHNT and CDR2 YYREEE (reference sequence). With 5 bases clipped from V and 4 bases from J, the junction kept 9 bases outside the gene matches. CDR3 length: 14 amino acids. The CDR3 spells CASSSGGNWYEQYF. DNA for the CDR3: TGTGCCAGCAGTTCCGGGGGGAATTGGTACGAGCAGTACTTC.

This chain uses TRBV20-1 with TRBJ2-1; 8 nucleotides match TRBD2. Unmatched junction bases numbered 7, after V lost 6 bases and J lost 9 bases. Per the germline V gene, CDR1 is DFQATT and CDR2 is SNEGSKA (reference sequence). The CDR3 length is 12 residues. This chain's CDR3 is CSAGREGSEQFF. The CDR3, as DNA: TGCAGTGCCGGGAGGGAAGGAAGTGAGCAGTTCTTC.

This clonotype showed up just a few times. The chain joins TRBV10-3 to TRBJ1-6; unclear D gene. The CDR3 has 12 amino acids. Trimming cost V 3 bases and J 8 bases, with 5 bases left between them. Germline-derived CDR1 and CDR2 are ENHRY and SYGVKD. CDR3: CAISDWDSPLHF. Written as DNA, the CDR3 is TGTGCCATCAGTGATTGGGATTCACCCCTCCACTTT.

V and J are TRBV6-2 or TRBV6-3 and TRBJ2-7, with TRBD1 as a possible D gene (6 bases). Trimming left V 5 bases short and J 0 bases short, with 14 bases between. Germline V gene data show CDR1 as MNHEY and CDR2 as SVGEGT. The CDR3 extends over 15 amino acids. The CDR3 DNA is TGTGCCAGCAGTCCTGACAGGAGGAGCTCCTACGAGCAGTACTTC. This translates into CASSPDRRSSYEQYF.

This clonotype was seen a few times. One end of the junction does not line up with germline, which may come from a read error. V usage is TRBV20-1 and J usage is TRBJ2-3, with TRBD2 matching over 10 bases. The CDR3 has 15 amino acids. Germline V gene lookup returns CDR1 DFQATT and CDR2 SNEGSKA (reference sequence). The CDR3 spells CSARVGTSVADTRYF. The CDR3, as DNA: TGCAGTGCTAGAGTAGGGACTAGCGTTGCAGATACGCGGTATTTT.

The chain recombines TRBV20-1 with TRBJ1-4; D gene uncertain. This CDR3 region has 13 residues. CDR1 is DFQATT, CDR2 SNEGSKA, per germline (reference sequence). Trimming cost V 2 bases and J 6 bases, with 10 bases left between them. The CDR3 protein is CSARRQEDEKLFF. CDR3 DNA: TGCAGTGCTAGACGCCAGGAGGATGAAAAACTGTTTTTT.

At least ten counts were recorded for this clonotype. The chain couples TRBV6-5 to TRBJ2-3; 11 positions agree with TRBD2. The CDR3 runs 15 residues. J lost 4 bases, V lost 3 bases, and 3 bases had no gene match. Germline CDR1 reads MNHEY; CDR2 reads SVGAGI. The CDR3 here is CASSYTSGSSDTQYF. DNA of the CDR3: TGTGCCAGCAGTTATACTAGCGGGAGTTCAGATACGCAGTATTTT.

This chain connects TRBV10-3 to TRBJ1-2; weak D call: TRBD1 (5 bases). Germline CDR1 and CDR2: ENHRY and SYGVKD. This CDR3 contains 17 residues. V lost 2 bases and J lost 2, with 18 bases in between. In DNA form, the CDR3 reads TGTGCCATCAGTGAGCCTTTGGGACGGAGCATCAACTATGGCTACACCTTC. Its translation: CAISEPLGRSINYGYTF.

The chain recombines TRBV7-9 with TRBJ2-7, with TRBD1 matching over 9 bases. CDR1 is SEHNR and CDR2 is FQNEAQ in the germline V gene (reference sequence). This CDR3 spans 14 amino acids. The J segment lost 6 bases and the V segment lost 5 bases, leaving 8 bases of the junction unmatched. DNA of the CDR3: TGTGCCAGCAGCGGGGACAGGGCCCCAGGCGAGCAGTACTTC. This encodes CASSGDRAPGEQYF.

This sequence joins TRBV25-1 and TRBJ2-1; 7 positions match TRBD1. The CDR3 consists of 12 residues. After removal of 5 bases from V and 13 bases from J, the junction contained 8 bases not matched to a gene. CDR1 and CDR2 (germline): MGHDK, SYGVNS. The CDR3 loop is CASSPPGQSQFF. The CDR3 nucleotides read TGTGCCAGCAGTCCTCCGGGACAGAGCCAGTTCTTC.

This clonotype was recorded at least ten times. This rearrangement joins TRBV10-3 to TRBJ2-1, with 7 bases identical to TRBD2. The CDR3 contains 14 residues. The J segment lost 3 bases and the V segment lost 6 bases, leaving 5 bases of the junction unmatched. The germline V gene has CDR1 ENHRY and CDR2 SYGVKD. In DNA, the CDR3 is TGTGCCATCAGCTACGCGGGAGTCTACAATGAGCAGTTCTTC. Amino acid sequence: CAISYAGVYNEQFF.

This clonotype was detected ten times or more. CDR3 region: CASSLKTSTDTQYF. The CDR3 DNA reads TGTGCCAGCAGCCTAAAGACTAGCACAGATACGCAGTATTTT. V is TRBV13 and J is TRBJ2-3, with D hard to call. The germline gives CDR1 PRHDT, CDR2 FYEKMQ (reference sequence). V gave up 5 bases and J gave up 0 bases, with 9 bases separating them. The CDR3 length is 14 residues. Variable domain in full (rest from reference TRBV13 and TRBJ2-3): AAGVIQSPRHLIKEKRETATLKCYPIPRHDTVYWYQQGPGQDPQFLISFYEKMQSDKGSIPDRFSAQQFSDYHSELNMSSLELGDSALYFCASSLKTSTDTQYFGPGTRLTVL.

This clonotype showed up many times. This chain links TRBV5-1 with TRBJ2-5; 7 bases align to TRBD1. V trimming: 0 bases; J trimming: 2 bases; junction bases outside the gene matches: 7. The length of the CDR3 is 16 residues. Germline CDR1 and CDR2: SGHRS and YFSETQ. As DNA, the CDR3 is TGCGCCAGCAGCTTGGTCGGGACAGACTTACAAGAGACCCAGTACTTC. Residues: CASSLVGTDLQETQYF.

The chain combines TRBV11-2 with TRBJ2-7; TRBD2 might be the D (7 bases). The ends were cut back, 5 bases at V and 7 bases at J, with 21 bases in the middle. CDR1 and CDR2 (germline): SGHAT, FQNNGV. CDR3 size: 15 residues. Here the CDR3 reads CASSLRGATYNEQYF. CDR3 sequence (DNA): TGTGCCAGCAGCCTCCGGGGGGCTACATACAATGAGCAGTACTTC. The whole variable domain, remainder taken from reference TRBV11-2 and TRBJ2-7, is EAGVAQSPRYKIIEKRQSVAFWCNPISGHATLYWYQQILGQGPKLLIQFQNNGVVDDSQLPKDRFSAERLKGVDSTLKIQPAKLEDSAVYLCASSLRGATYNEQYFGPGTRLTVT.

Points on this clonotype: A much larger clonotype is one base distant, so this may be a read error. This chain joins TRBV29-1 and TRBJ2-7; D may be TRBD2 (5 bases). The DNA matches TRBJ2-5 better at its end, which makes the J call doubtful. Per the germline V gene, CDR1 is SQVTM and CDR2 is ANQGSEA. The CDR3 extends over 14 amino acids. Here the CDR3 reads CSVDTGTSRGTQYF. CDR3 nucleotide sequence: TGCAGCGTTGATACTGGTACTAGTCGGGGGACCCAGTACTTC.

The rearrangement joins TRBV12-3 or TRBV12-4 to TRBJ1-2, with D maybe TRBD1 (5 bases). This CDR3 comprises 10 residues. Between the trimmed V and J ends, which lost 7 bases and 7 bases, there was a span of 7 bases. CDR3 in amino acids: CASNRTGYTF. The CDR3 DNA follows: TGTGCCAGCAACAGGACTGGCTACACCTTC.